These 7 T cell receptor beta chains originate from one sample sequenced in a study of blood T cell repertoires in COVID-19. Profiled with immunoSEQ multiplex PCR; TCRdb holds only in-frame clones, not every one. This table has some 50,000 clones, approximately 80% appearing once. The sample comprised peripheral blood. These receptors all come from a human donor with active or convalescent COVID-19. The donor label of this sample is uncertain.

The V call is TRBV14, the J call TRBJ2-7, with TRBD1 matching 7 bases. The V gene's germline CDR1 is SGHDN and CDR2 FVKESK. Losses at the gene ends were 6 bases for V and 0 bases for J; bases not matched to a gene: 8. The CDR3 is 15 residues long. CDR3 coding DNA: TGTGCCAGCAGACAGGGGAGCCGAAGCTCCTACGAGCAGTACTTC. Its protein is CASRQGSRSSYEQYF.

The chain combines TRBV6-5 with TRBJ2-7; 13 bases match TRBD2. This CDR3 region has 14 residues. J gave up 6 bases and V 9 bases, and 8 bases lay outside the gene matches. Germline lookup yields CDR1 MNHEY and CDR2 SVGAGI. The CDR3 DNA follows: TGTGCCAGTATAGGGACTAGCGGGACTGTCGAGCAGTACTTC. Amino acid sequence: CASIGTSGTVEQYF.

The chain has TRBV12-3 or TRBV12-4 and TRBJ2-2; 9 nucleotides agree with TRBD1. CDR3 length equals 13 residues. The V segment lost 10 bases and the J segment 1 base; nucleotides outside the gene matches: 1. The CDR3 sequence: CANRGQNTGELFF. The CDR3 DNA sequence: TGTGCCAACAGGGGGCAGAACACCGGGGAGCTGTTTTTT.

V usage is TRBV7-2 and J usage is TRBJ2-3, with 11 bases identical to TRBD2. Looked up from germline, CDR1 is SGHTA and CDR2 is FQGNSA. This CDR3 region has 17 residues. V trimming: 1 base; J trimming: 0 bases; junction bases outside the gene matches: 3. The CDR3 protein is CASSLGGLAVSTDTQYF. CDR3 sequence (DNA): TGTGCCAGCAGCTTAGGGGGACTAGCGGTGAGCACAGATACGCAGTATTTT.

This clone has more than one count but fewer than ten. This chain joins TRBV19 and TRBJ1-4, with 7 bases lining up with TRBD1. The junction had 6 bases not matched to a gene; V was cut back by 3 bases and J by 5 bases. Germline assignment: CDR1 LNHDA and CDR2 SQIVND (reference sequence). This CDR3 has 15 amino acids. CDR3 loop: CASSIGGTENEKLFF. CDR3 coding DNA: TGTGCCAGTAGTATCGGCGGGACAGAAAATGAAAAACTGTTTTTT.

This chain uses TRBV6-4 with TRBJ2-1, with TRBD2 matching over 14 bases. This CDR3 contains 15 residues. In germline, CDR1 is MRHNA, CDR2 SNTAGT. V dropped 6 bases and J dropped 4; count of bases not matched to a gene: 2. The CDR3 region has the DNA TGTGCCAGCAGAAGGACTAGCGGGGGGTACAATGAGCAGTTCTTC. It encodes CASRRTSGGYNEQFF.

The V call is TRBV5-4, the J call TRBJ2-2, with 7 bases fitting TRBD1. V was pared by 0 bases and J by 4 bases, with 3 bases of the junction left unmatched. The CDR3 runs 15 residues. CDR1 is SGHNT and CDR2 is YYREEE in the germline V gene (reference sequence). CDR3 nucleotides: TGTGCCAGCAGCTTGGCGGGACAGCTCACCGGGGAGCTGTTTTTT. Its translation: CASSLAGQLTGELFF.